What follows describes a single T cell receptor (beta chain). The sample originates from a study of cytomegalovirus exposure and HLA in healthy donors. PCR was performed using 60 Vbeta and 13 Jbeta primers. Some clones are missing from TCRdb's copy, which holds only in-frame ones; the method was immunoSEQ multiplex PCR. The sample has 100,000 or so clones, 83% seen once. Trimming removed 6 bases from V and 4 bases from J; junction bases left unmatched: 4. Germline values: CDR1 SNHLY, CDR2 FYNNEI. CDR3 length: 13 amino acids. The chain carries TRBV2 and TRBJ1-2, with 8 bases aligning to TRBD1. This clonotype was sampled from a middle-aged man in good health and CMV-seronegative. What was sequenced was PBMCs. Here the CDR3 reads CASSPGGAYGYTF. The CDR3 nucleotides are TGTGCCAGCAGCCCAGGGGGCGCCTATGGCTACACCTTC.